This TCR beta chain was sequenced during a study of cytomegalovirus exposure and HLA in healthy donors. The PCR made use of 60 Vbeta and 13 Jbeta primers. Measured with immunoSEQ multiplex PCR; TCRdb has only the in-frame clones, and not every one. The table has about 100,000 clones, roughly 75% seen once; the top ten hold about 14%. CDR3 length: 13 amino acids. Deletions cut 4 bases from V and 4 bases from J, with 10 bases between. Germline V lookup: CDR1 MNHEY, CDR2 SVGAGI. This clonotype originated in a male donor in good health and CMV-seropositive. Sequenced: PBMCs. V gene TRBV6-5 combines with J gene TRBJ1-1, with D possibly TRBD1 on 6 matching bases. The DNA of the CDR3 is TGTGCCAGCAGTTCCCGCAGGGGCACTGAAGCTTTCTTT. As protein: CASSSRRGTEAFF.